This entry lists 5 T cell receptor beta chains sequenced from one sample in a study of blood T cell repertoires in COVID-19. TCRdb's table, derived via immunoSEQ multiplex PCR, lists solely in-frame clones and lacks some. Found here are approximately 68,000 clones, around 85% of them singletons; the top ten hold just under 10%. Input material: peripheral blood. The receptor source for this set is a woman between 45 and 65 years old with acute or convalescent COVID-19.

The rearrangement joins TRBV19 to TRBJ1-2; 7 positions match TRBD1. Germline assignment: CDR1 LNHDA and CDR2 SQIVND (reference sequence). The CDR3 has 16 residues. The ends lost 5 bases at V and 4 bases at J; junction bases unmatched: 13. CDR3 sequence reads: CASSADYRGRSYGYTF. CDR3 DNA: TGTGCCAGTAGTGCAGACTACAGGGGCCGGAGCTATGGCTACACCTTC.

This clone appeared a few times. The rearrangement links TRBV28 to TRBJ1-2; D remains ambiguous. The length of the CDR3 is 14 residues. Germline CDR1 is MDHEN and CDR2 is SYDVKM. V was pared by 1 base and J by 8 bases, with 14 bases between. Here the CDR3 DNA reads TGTGCCAGCAGTTTATTGGCTGAACAGAGAGGCTACACCTTC. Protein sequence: CASSLLAEQRGYTF.

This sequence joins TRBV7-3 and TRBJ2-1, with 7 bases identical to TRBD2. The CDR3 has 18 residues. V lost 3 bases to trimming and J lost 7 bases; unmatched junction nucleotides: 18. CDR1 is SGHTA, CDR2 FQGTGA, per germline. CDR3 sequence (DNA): TGTGCCAGCAGCTTCGAAAATAGGCAGGGAGGGATTTGGAATGAGCAGTTCTTC. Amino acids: CASSFENRQGGIWNEQFF.

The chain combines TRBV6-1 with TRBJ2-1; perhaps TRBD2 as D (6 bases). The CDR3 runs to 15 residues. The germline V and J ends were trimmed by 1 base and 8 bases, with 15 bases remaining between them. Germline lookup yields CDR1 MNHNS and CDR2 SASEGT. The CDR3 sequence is CASSEVMAGRDEQFF. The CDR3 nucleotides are TGTGCCAGCAGTGAAGTAATGGCGGGGCGCGATGAGCAGTTCTTC.

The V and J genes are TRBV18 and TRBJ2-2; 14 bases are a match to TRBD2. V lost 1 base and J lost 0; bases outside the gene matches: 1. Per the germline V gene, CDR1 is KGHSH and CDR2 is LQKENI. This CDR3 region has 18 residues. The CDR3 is CASSPRGLAGANTGELFF. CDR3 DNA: TGTGCCAGCTCACCACGGGGACTAGCGGGAGCGAACACCGGGGAGCTGTTTTTT.